The entry that follows covers one T cell receptor (beta chain) sequence. No antigen is known for it. This sample is part of a study of shared clonotypes between healthy human individuals. General study findings and limits: The study found about 4.6% of naive CD4 clonotypes shared across a few donors.

The CDR3 length is 15 residues. Germline V lookup: CDR1 SGHTA, CDR2 FQGNSA. The V end was cut by 2 bases, the J end by 2 bases, with 12 bases between. The repertoire was sequenced with immunoSEQ multiplex PCR; TCRdb's copy has only in-frame clones and lacks some. The table has roughly 2,500,000 clones, 80% to 95% seen once; the top ten hold about 0.38%. The sequence came from a man aged 18 to 29 in good health. Some clones in this sample may be carry-over from other donors' samples. The chain joins TRBV7-2 to TRBJ2-5; D is unresolved. The specimen sequenced was naive CD4+ T cells from PBMCs. Subset of the sample: CD45RA+ positively selected. The CDR3 DNA sequence: TGTGCCAGCAGCTTACAACCTCTGTTACAAGAGACCCAGTACTTC. Amino acid sequence: CASSLQPLLQETQYF.